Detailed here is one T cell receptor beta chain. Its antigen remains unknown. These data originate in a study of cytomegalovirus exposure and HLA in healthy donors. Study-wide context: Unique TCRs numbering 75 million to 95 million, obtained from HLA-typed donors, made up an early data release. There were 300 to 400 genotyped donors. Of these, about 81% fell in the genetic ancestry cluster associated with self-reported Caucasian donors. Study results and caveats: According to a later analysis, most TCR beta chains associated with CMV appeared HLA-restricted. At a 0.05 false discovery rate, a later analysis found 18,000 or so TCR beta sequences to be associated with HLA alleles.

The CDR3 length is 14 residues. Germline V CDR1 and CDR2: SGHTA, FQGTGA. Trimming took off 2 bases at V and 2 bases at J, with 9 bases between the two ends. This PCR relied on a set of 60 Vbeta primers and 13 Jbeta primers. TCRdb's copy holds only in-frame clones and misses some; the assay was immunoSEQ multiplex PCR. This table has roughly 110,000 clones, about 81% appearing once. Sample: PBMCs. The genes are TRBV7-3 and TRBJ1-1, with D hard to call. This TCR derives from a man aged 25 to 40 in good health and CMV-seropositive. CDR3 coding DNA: TGTGCCAGCAGCTTAGGAGGGAGTAACACTGAAGCTTTCTTT. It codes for CASSLGGSNTEAFF.